This T cell receptor (beta chain) was identified in a study of blood T cell repertoires in COVID-19. In the study overall: COVID-19 samples collected from the United States, Italy and Spain covered acute and convalescent phases.

The ends were cut back, 4 bases at V and 0 bases at J, with 14 bases in the middle. Per germline, CDR1 SGHVS and CDR2 FNYEAQ. The CDR3 has 16 amino acids. Sequenced by immunoSEQ multiplex PCR; TCRdb stores in-frame clones only, minus some. The data show 90,000 to 120,000 clones, about 91% seen once. The sequence came from a human donor in a cohort sampled during active COVID-19. What was sequenced was peripheral blood. The chain carries TRBV7-6 and TRBJ2-3, with D perhaps TRBD2 (5 bases). In DNA form, the CDR3 reads TGTGCCAGCAGCTACGAGACGGGGAGTAGCACAGATACGCAGTATTTT. This sequence encodes CASSYETGSSTDTQYF.